The 3 T cell receptor beta chains below come from one sample, sequenced in a study of T cells in Graves' hyperthyroidism and ophthalmopathy. Amplification of TCR beta CDR3 regions was performed using RNA transcripts as template. First-round RT-PCR with HTBI primers amplified the TCR CDR3 region. MiXCR, applied by TCRdb to the multiplex PCR reads, yields one record per CDR3 protein. The sample holds some 600,000 distinct CDR3 sequences; just over 45% are singletons and the top ten take roughly 8.2%. The sequencing sample was made of peripheral blood or thyroid tissue (not recorded which). The receptors derive from a woman aged 18-29 years with Graves' hyperthyroidism.

The CDR3 reads CASSGGRGNTEAFF. Written as DNA, the CDR3 is TGTGCCAGTAGTGGGGGGCGTGGGAACACTGAAGCTTTCTTT. The chain recombines TRBV7-2 with TRBJ1-1, with a weak D call TRBD1 (6 bases). Germline lookup yields CDR1 SGHTA and CDR2 FQGNSA. This CDR3 is built from 14 residues. With 9 bases removed from V and 1 base from J, the gap between germline ends came to 15 bases.

J is TRBJ1-1 and V is TRBV20-1; D remains unclear. The CDR3 has 11 residues. Looked up from germline, CDR1 is DFQATT and CDR2 is SNEGSKA (reference sequence). Trimming left V 5 bases short and J 4 bases short, with 8 bases between. The CDR3 region is CSAQRSTEAFF. Written as DNA, the CDR3 is TGCAGTGCTCAGCGGAGCACTGAAGCTTTCTTT.

This chain uses TRBV20-1 with TRBJ1-3, with D tentatively TRBD1 (5 bases). Trimming left V 5 bases short and J 0 bases short, with 8 bases between. CDR1 and CDR2 (germline): DFQATT, SNEGSKA (reference sequence). CDR3 length: 13 amino acids. Here the CDR3 DNA reads TGCAGTGCTGAGCAGGGCTCTGGAAACACCATATATTTT. Translated, it gives CSAEQGSGNTIYF.